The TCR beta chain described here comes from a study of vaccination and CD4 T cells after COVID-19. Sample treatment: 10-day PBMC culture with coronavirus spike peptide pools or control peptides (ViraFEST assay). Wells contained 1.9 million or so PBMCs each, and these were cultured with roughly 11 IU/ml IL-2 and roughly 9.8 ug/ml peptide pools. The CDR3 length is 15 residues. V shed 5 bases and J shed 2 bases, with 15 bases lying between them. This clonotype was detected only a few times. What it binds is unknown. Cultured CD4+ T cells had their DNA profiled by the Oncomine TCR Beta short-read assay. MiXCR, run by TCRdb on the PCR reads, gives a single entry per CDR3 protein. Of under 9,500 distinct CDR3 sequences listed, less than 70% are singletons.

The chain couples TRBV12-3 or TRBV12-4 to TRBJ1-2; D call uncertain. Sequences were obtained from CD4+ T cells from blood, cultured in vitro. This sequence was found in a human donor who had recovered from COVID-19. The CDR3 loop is CASSRSQGSNYGYTF. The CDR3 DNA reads TGTGCCAGCAGTCGTTCCCAAGGTTCAAACTATGGCTACACCTTC.